This TCR beta chain came from a study of monozygotic twins with inflammatory bowel disease. Samples each yielded cDNA through eight separate reactions. No DNA is given; TCRdb re-called the 5' RACE reads and lists each CDR3 protein once. The sample holds about 380,000 distinct CDR3 sequences. Germline CDR1 reads SGDLS; CDR2 reads YYNGEE. The CDR3 consists of 15 residues. The sample consisted of blood. The J gene is TRBJ2-1, the V gene TRBV9; the TRBD2 assignment by TCRdb is unverifiable without DNA. The receptor was derived from a human donor with ulcerative colitis or Crohn's disease, or a healthy co-twin of an affected twin (not recorded which). The CDR3 sequence is CASSVEVRLDNEQFF.